The subject of this entry is one T cell receptor beta chain. Antigen unknown. V shed 1 base and J shed 3 bases, with 4 bases lying between them. Germline loops: CDR1 SGHDN, CDR2 FVKESK. This CDR3 has 12 amino acids. The data are from a study of fetal regulatory T cell absence and autoimmunity. Findings and caveats of the study: The oligoclonal enrichment was interpreted as supporting antigen-driven pancreatic autoimmunity before birth in IPEX syndrome. Some top pancreas TCR clones were over 100-fold enriched versus cord blood.

The assay was run at survey level. The table came from immunoSEQ multiplex PCR; TCRdb's copy has only in-frame clones and leaves some out. The sample holds some 50,000 clones, approximately 83% seen once. The clonotype originates from a newborn boy with IPEX syndrome. The V call is TRBV14, the J call TRBJ2-7; D remains ambiguous. What was sequenced was cord blood. The CDR3 here is CASSQVSYEQYF. For the CDR3, the DNA is TGTGCCAGCAGCCAAGTCAGCTACGAGCAGTACTTC.